Included here is one T cell receptor beta chain sequence, with context. The data are from a study of T cell changes during pregnancy in multiple sclerosis. The repertoire was sequenced with immunoSEQ multiplex PCR; TCRdb's copy has only in-frame clones and lacks some. The sample contains around 60,000 clones, less than 95% of which appear only once. CDR1 KGHSH and CDR2 LQKENI come from the germline V gene. The CDR3 is 14 residues long. With 3 bases removed from V and 4 bases from J, the gap between germline ends came to 12 bases. The J gene is TRBJ1-2, the V gene TRBV18; D uncertain. The TCR was taken from a female donor in good health, enrolled as a control in a pregnancy study. The input for sequencing was CD4+ T cells from peripheral blood mononuclear cells, taken after pregnancy. The CDR3 here is CASSPRGLGYGYTF. CDR3 DNA sequence: TGTGCCAGCTCACCCAGAGGTTTGGGCTATGGCTACACCTTC.